A selection of T cell receptor beta chains follows, all from one sample in a study of T cell changes during pregnancy in multiple sclerosis. Libraries were prepared by immunoSEQ multiplex PCR; TCRdb keeps only in-frame clonotypes and omits some of them. This sample carries about 57,000 clones, approximately 90% of them seen once, and the ten largest clones take roughly 2%. Specimen: peripheral blood, collected in the first trimester of pregnancy. These receptors were taken from a female donor in good health, enrolled as a control in a pregnancy study. Each CDR3 is given with its conserved first and last residue. The size of a clone is reported for some rows only, either as once, few or many, or as a class for expanded clones.

J gene: TRBJ2-4; V gene: TRBV7-2; clone size: NA; CDR3 protein: CASSSAGGTKNIQYF
J gene: TRBJ1-3; V gene: TRBV6-6; clone size: NA; CDR3 protein: CASLASGNTIYF
J gene: TRBJ2-7; V gene: TRBV7-9; clone size: NA; CDR3 protein: CASSPDRGLHEQYF
J gene: TRBJ2-7; V gene: TRBV28; clone size: NA; CDR3 protein: CASSFSMAGSYEQYF
J gene: TRBJ2-5; V gene: TRBV27; clone size: NA; CDR3 protein: CASSLREAAQETQYF
J gene: TRBJ1-2; V gene: TRBV5-1; clone size: NA; CDR3 protein: CASSPLTGLTGYTF
J gene: TRBJ2-7; V gene: TRBV13; clone size: NA; CDR3 protein: CASSLRGGAHEQYF
J gene: TRBJ2-3; V gene: TRBV11-3; clone size: NA; CDR3 protein: CASSKRGPTDTQYF
J gene: TRBJ1-5; V gene: TRBV19; clone size: NA; CDR3 protein: CASSSRHQNSNQPQHF
J gene: TRBJ1-1; V gene: TRBV5-4; clone size: NA; CDR3 protein: CASSFDGGDTEAFF
J gene: TRBJ2-2; V gene: TRBV13; clone size: NA; CDR3 protein: CASSPLTGLTTGELFF
J gene: TRBJ1-4; V gene: TRBV4-2; clone size: few; CDR3 protein: CASSQDLGTGVEKLFF
J gene: TRBJ2-7; V gene: TRBV7-2; clone size: NA; CDR3 protein: CASSLFGTGIYEQYF
J gene: TRBJ2-3; V gene: TRBV30; clone size: NA; CDR3 protein: CAWSDSGGSYTQYF
J gene: TRBJ2-1; V gene: TRBV28; clone size: NA; CDR3 protein: CASTIGGRSYNEQFF
J gene: TRBJ1-3; V gene: TRBV5-6; clone size: NA; CDR3 protein: CASSPTPGLYSGNTIYF
J gene: TRBJ2-7; V gene: TRBV9; clone size: many; CDR3 protein: CASSVGQGTYEQYF
J gene: TRBJ1-1; V gene: TRBV29-1; clone size: NA; CDR3 protein: CSVEALPGQGFTEAFF
J gene: TRBJ1-2; V gene: TRBV13; clone size: NA; CDR3 protein: CASSLAAGGVYGYTF
J gene: TRBJ2-1; V gene: TRBV12-2; clone size: medium-sized; CDR3 protein: CASRLDRLDGEQFF
J gene: TRBJ2-1; V gene: TRBV28; clone size: once; CDR3 protein: CASSGRDRGIDEQFF
J gene: TRBJ2-1; V gene: TRBV5-1; clone size: NA; CDR3 protein: CASSPGLAGVHEQFF
J gene: TRBJ1-1; V gene: TRBV30; clone size: NA; CDR3 protein: CAWRRALNTEAFF
J gene: TRBJ2-3; V gene: TRBV9; clone size: once; CDR3 protein: CASSVARGLAGEADTQYF
J gene: TRBJ1-2; V gene: TRBV28; clone size: NA; CDR3 protein: CASRYVRGYTF
J gene: TRBJ1-5; V gene: TRBV6-1; clone size: NA; CDR3 protein: CASSEARAYRPQHF
J gene: TRBJ2-7; V gene: TRBV9; clone size: NA; CDR3 protein: CASSVGGTSSSYEQYF
J gene: TRBJ2-2; V gene: TRBV5-1; clone size: NA; CDR3 protein: CASSLTGFSGELFF
J gene: TRBJ2-7; V gene: TRBV19; clone size: NA; CDR3 protein: CASSFGGSFYEQYF
J gene: TRBJ2-7; V gene: TRBV11-3; clone size: once; CDR3 protein: CARTSGSYHEQYF
J gene: TRBJ1-1; V gene: TRBV7-9; clone size: NA; CDR3 protein: CASSSAAGALEAFF
J gene: TRBJ1-1; V gene: TRBV6-4; clone size: NA; CDR3 protein: CASRGTGYLSEAFF
J gene: TRBJ2-5; V gene: TRBV7-2; clone size: NA; CDR3 protein: CASSFRDIEETQYF
J gene: TRBJ2-3; V gene: TRBV7-3; clone size: NA; CDR3 protein: CASSLPSDTQYF
J gene: TRBJ2-1; V gene: TRBV6-1; clone size: few; CDR3 protein: CASSSSSYNEQFF
J gene: TRBJ2-3; V gene: TRBV9; clone size: NA; CDR3 protein: CASSVVGRGTDTQYF
J gene: TRBJ1-1; V gene: TRBV25-1; clone size: NA; CDR3 protein: CASSDVNTEAFF
J gene: TRBJ1-2; V gene: TRBV5-1; clone size: once; CDR3 protein: CASSLGASSLPRHYGYTF
J gene: TRBJ1-1; V gene: TRBV29-1; clone size: NA; CDR3 protein: CSVVGRPNTEAFF
J gene: TRBJ1-2; V gene: TRBV19; clone size: NA; CDR3 protein: CASSMADRGQGYTF
J gene: TRBJ2-3; V gene: TRBV4-2; clone size: NA; CDR3 protein: CASSQAGDTQYF
J gene: TRBJ2-5; V gene: TRBV30; clone size: once; CDR3 protein: CACSWTGKETQYF